Below, 20 T cell receptor beta chains from the same sample are listed, as sequenced in a study of cytomegalovirus exposure and HLA in healthy donors. Produced via immunoSEQ multiplex PCR; TCRdb's table is partial and in-frame only. This sample carries about 72,000 clones, about 95% of them seen once, and the ten largest clones take about 1.9%. The specimen was PBMCs. All receptors derive from a woman between 18 and 29 years old in good health and CMV-seropositive.

CDR3 protein: CSVSGQTQTNTGELFF. The CDR3 DNA reads TGCAGCGTTAGCGGACAGACCCAAACGAACACCGGGGAGCTGTTTTTT. The chain joins TRBV29-1 to TRBJ2-2; possibly TRBD1 for D (6 bases). Germline-derived CDR1 and CDR2 are SQVTM and ANQGSEA. The CDR3 has 16 residues. Between the trimmed V and J ends, which lost 5 bases and 0 bases, there was a span of 16 bases.

CDR3 protein: CASSSTPRDGYTF. For the CDR3, the DNA is TGTGCCAGCAGTTCAACGCCGCGGGATGGCTACACCTTC. This rearrangement joins TRBV27 to TRBJ1-2; no firm D call. Trimming shortened V by 4 bases and J by 6 bases, and 12 bases separated the two germline ends. The CDR3 contains 13 residues. Germline CDR1 MNHEY, CDR2 SMNVEV (reference sequence).

This chain links TRBV19 with TRBJ1-1, with D perhaps matching TRBD1 (6 bases). The germline V and J ends were trimmed by 9 bases and 0 bases, with 11 bases remaining between them. The CDR3 runs 13 residues. Germline-derived CDR1 and CDR2 are LNHDA and SQIVND (reference sequence). CDR3 sequence (DNA): TGTGCCAGCTCAGGACAGATGAACACTGAAGCTTTCTTT. It yields the protein CASSGQMNTEAFF.

The CDR3 loop is CASSRAGGHEQYF. The CDR3 DNA reads as TGTGCCAGCAGCAGAGCGGGAGGGCACGAGCAGTACTTC. V usage is TRBV11-1 and J usage is TRBJ2-7; 10 nucleotides line up with TRBD2. The germline CDR1 and CDR2 sequences are SGHAT and FQDESV (reference sequence). V shed 5 bases and J 5 bases; nucleotides not matched to a gene: 3. The CDR3 runs to 13 residues.

The chain carries TRBV7-9 and TRBJ2-2, with a possible D match to TRBD2 (5 bases). The CDR3 is 12 amino acids. V was cut by 3 bases and J by 6 bases, with 5 bases left in between. Germline-derived CDR1 and CDR2 are SEHNR and FQNEAQ (reference sequence). The CDR3 DNA reads as TGTGCCAGCAGCTTGAGGGCCGGGGAGCTGTTTTTT. Its protein is CASSLRAGELFF. Full variable domain (rest looked up from reference TRBV7-9 and TRBJ2-2): DTGVSQNPRHKITKRGQNVTFRCDPISEHNRLYWYRQTLGQGPEFLTYFQNEAQLEKSRLLSDRFSAERPKGSFSTLEIQRTEQGDSAMYLCASSLRAGELFFGEGSRLTVL.

This clone has only one observation. This rearrangement joins TRBV9 to TRBJ1-4, with 7 bases that match TRBD1. The junction had 6 bases not matched to a gene; V was cut back by 2 bases and J by 2 bases. The CDR3 covers 16 residues. Germline V gives CDR1 SGDLS, CDR2 YYNGEE. CDR3 loop: CASSVGPGQTNEKLFF. Here the CDR3 DNA reads TGTGCCAGCAGCGTCGGTCCGGGACAGACTAATGAAAAACTGTTTTTT.

This chain links TRBV6-5 with TRBJ2-7, with TRBD2 identical over 8 bases. Losses at the gene ends were 5 bases for V and 4 bases for J; bases not matched to a gene: 10. This CDR3 has 15 residues. CDR1 and CDR2 (germline): MNHEY, SVGAGI. The CDR3 reads CASSPLAGPVYEQYF. The CDR3 nucleotides read TGTGCCAGCAGTCCCCTAGCGGGCCCCGTATACGAGCAGTACTTC.

The chain uses TRBV19 and TRBJ2-5; tentative D call: TRBD2 (6 bases). Germline V lookup: CDR1 LNHDA, CDR2 SQIVND (reference sequence). The germline V and J ends were trimmed by 9 bases and 9 bases, with 14 bases remaining between them. The CDR3 is 11 residues long. The CDR3 DNA reads as TGTGCCAGCACATCGGAGGGGCCCCAGTACTTC. Amino acids: CASTSEGPQYF.

This clone was counted once. This chain uses TRBV29-1 with TRBJ2-5, with a possible D match to TRBD1 (6 bases). V was cut by 6 bases and J by 1 base, with 9 bases left in between. The CDR3 spans 12 residues. The V gene's germline CDR1 is SQVTM and CDR2 ANQGSEA. Here the CDR3 DNA reads TGCAGCGTGGGACATTTCCAAGAGACCCAGTACTTC. Its translation: CSVGHFQETQYF. The entire variable domain, with the rest obtained from reference TRBV29-1 and TRBJ2-5, is as follows: SAVISQKPSRDICQRGTSLTIQCQVDSQVTMMFWYRQQPGQSLTLIATANQGSEATYESGFVIDKFPISRPNLTFSTLTVSNMSPEDSSIYLCSVGHFQETQYFGPGTRLLVL.

The chain links TRBV12-1 to TRBJ1-6. TRBV12-1 is described as a pseudogene. This CDR3 is 17 amino acids long. CDR3 nucleotide sequence: TGTGCCAGCAGCTTTTCCCCATTAGTATCCTATAATTCACCCCTCCACTTT. It codes for CASSFSPLVSYNSPLHF.

In this sample, this clone turned up a few times. The J gene is TRBJ1-5, the V gene TRBV6-5, with D perhaps TRBD1 (6 bases). V was cut by 0 bases and J by 1 base, with 7 bases left in between. Germline loops: CDR1 MNHEY, CDR2 SVGAGI. The CDR3 has 15 residues. For the CDR3, the DNA is TGTGCCAGCAGTTACTCGGGGGCGAGCAATCAGCCCCAGCATTTT. Translation gives CASSYSGASNQPQHF.

The rearrangement joins TRBV30 to TRBJ1-3; D might be TRBD1 (6 bases). V dropped 3 bases and J dropped 1 base, with 13 bases sitting between them. CDR3 length equals 15 residues. Germline V gene sequence: CDR1 GTSNPN, CDR2 SVGIG (reference sequence). CDR3 nucleotide sequence: TGTGCCTGGAGAGCGACAGGAGGATCTGGAAACACCATATATTTT. Protein sequence: CAWRATGGSGNTIYF. The full variable domain, its missing parts supplied by reference TRBV30 and TRBJ1-3, is SQTIHQWPATLVQPVGSPLSLECTVEGTSNPNLYWYRQAAGRGLQLLFYSVGIGQISSEVPQNLSASRPQDRQFILSSKKLLLSDSGFYLCAWRATGGSGNTIYFGEGSWLTVV.

This chain connects TRBV19 to TRBJ1-3; D is perhaps TRBD1 (5 bases). Per germline, CDR1 LNHDA and CDR2 SQIVND (reference sequence). The CDR3 loop spans 14 amino acids. Trimming removed 6 bases at V and 0 bases at J, with 9 bases between. In nucleotides, the CDR3 is TGTGCCAGTAGACTGGACATCTCTGGAAACACCATATATTTT. Its protein product is CASRLDISGNTIYF.

The V and J genes are TRBV4-2 and TRBJ2-1; TRBD2 is a possible D gene (7 bases). The germline V gene has CDR1 LGHNA and CDR2 YNFKEQ. Between the trimmed V and J ends, which lost 1 base and 6 bases, there was a span of 13 bases. The CDR3 is 15 amino acids. This chain's CDR3 is CASSQGGGLVNEQFF. The CDR3 region has the DNA TGTGCCAGCAGCCAAGGGGGGGGGCTTGTCAATGAGCAGTTCTTC.

This rearrangement joins TRBV29-1 to TRBJ2-1; 8 nucleotides line up with TRBD1. J was trimmed by 6 bases and V by 7 bases; bases with no gene match: 5. CDR1 and CDR2 from the germline V gene are SQVTM and ANQGSEA. The CDR3 is 12 amino acids. This CDR3 is CSARQGSNEQFF. In nucleotides, the CDR3 is TGCAGCGCGAGACAGGGGAGCAATGAGCAGTTCTTC.

J is TRBJ2-7 and V is TRBV5-1; 8 nucleotides line up with TRBD1. V shed 4 bases and J 0 bases; nucleotides not matched to a gene: 9. The CDR3 runs 16 residues. The V gene's germline CDR1 is SGHRS and CDR2 YFSETQ. CDR3 in DNA: TGCGCCAGCAGCCTTGCCCGACAGGGGTTCTCCTACGAGCAGTACTTC. Amino acids: CASSLARQGFSYEQYF.

This clone has a single count. The rearrangement links TRBV12-2 to TRBJ2-7; TRBD1, the table's D call, lacks a check against the DNA. TRBV12-2 is labeled a pseudogene. The CDR3 has 15 residues. Written as DNA, the CDR3 is TGTGCAAGTCGCTTCAACAGGGGGCCCGACTTCGAGCAGTACTTC. Protein sequence: CASRFNRGPDFEQYF.

V gene TRBV7-2 combines with J gene TRBJ1-2, with TRBD1 as a possible D gene (5 bases). From germline, CDR1 is SGHTA and CDR2 FQGNSA. This CDR3 is 15 amino acids long. The V end lost 5 bases, the J end lost 0 bases, and 13 bases lay between the germline ends. The DNA of the CDR3 is TGTGCCAGCAGCCCCCAGGGTAACCCTAACTATGGCTACACCTTC. It is translated as CASSPQGNPNYGYTF.

The chain is built from TRBV11-3 and TRBJ2-5; D is unclear. There are 14 residues in the CDR3. CDR1 is SGHNT and CDR2 is YENEEA in the germline V gene. The V end was cut by 5 bases, the J end by 1 base, with 11 bases between. The CDR3 is CASSPLSAQETQYF. The CDR3 DNA is TGTGCCAGCAGCCCCCTTAGTGCCCAAGAGACCCAGTACTTC.

This sequence joins TRBV11-3 and TRBJ1-1; the D is unclear. Trimming removed 5 bases from V and 0 bases from J, with 7 bases in between. This CDR3 region has 13 residues. Germline CDR1 and CDR2: SGHNT and YENEEA. The CDR3 bases are TGTGCCAGCAGCCGATCTATGAACACTGAAGCTTTCTTT. Translated, it gives CASSRSMNTEAFF.